The 16 T cell receptor beta chains reported below all come from one sample, sequenced in a study of T cell responses to AZD1222 COVID-19 vaccine. Profiling relied on immunoSEQ multiplex PCR, and the TCRdb table lists in-frame clones only, not all of them. The table records some 120,000 clones, about 91% of them present only once. The input for sequencing was peripheral blood, taken on day 0 of AZD1222 vaccination. Receptors were obtained from an adult in good health.

This rearrangement joins TRBV5-6 to TRBJ2-7; 9 nucleotides line up with TRBD2. Germline CDR1 SGHDT, CDR2 YYEEEE. There are 15 residues in the CDR3. V gave up 2 bases and J gave up 0 bases; unmatched junction bases: 3. The CDR3 region has the DNA TGTGCCAGCAGCTTAGCGGGAGGCTCCTCCTACGAGCAGTACTTC. It encodes CASSLAGGSSYEQYF.

The count of this clone is one. This chain uses TRBV5-4 with TRBJ1-1; D perhaps matches TRBD1 (6 bases). Trimming took 3 bases from V and 1 from J, leaving 13 bases between them. In germline, CDR1 is SGHNT, CDR2 YYREEE (reference sequence). CDR3 size: 15 residues. CDR3 nucleotides: TGTGCCAGCAGCTCAGGGGCCGGTAGGAACACTGAAGCTTTCTTT. This gives the protein CASSSGAGRNTEAFF.

The gene calls are TRBV5-4 and TRBJ2-2, with 9 bases matching TRBD1. The CDR3 spans 17 residues. Unmatched junction bases numbered 4, after V lost 1 base and J lost 0 bases. Per the germline V gene, CDR1 is SGHNT and CDR2 is YYREEE (reference sequence). CDR3 amino acids: CASSLMTGGPNTGELFF. The CDR3 DNA follows: TGTGCCAGCAGCTTGATGACAGGGGGACCGAACACCGGGGAGCTGTTTTTT.

The rearrangement joins TRBV6-5 to TRBJ2-7; 7 positions match TRBD1. Germline V CDR1 and CDR2: MNHEY, SVGAGI. V dropped 0 bases and J dropped 4; count of bases not matched to a gene: 3. The CDR3 totals 14 residues. This CDR3 reads CASSYSYRGYEQYF. CDR3 nucleotides: TGTGCCAGCAGTTACTCATACAGGGGTTACGAGCAGTACTTC.

This chain links TRBV6-5 with TRBJ2-7; tentative D call: TRBD1 (5 bases). Per germline, CDR1 MNHEY and CDR2 SVGAGI. The CDR3 covers 14 residues. The V gene lost 5 bases and the J gene lost 2 bases, with 13 bases spanning the gap. The CDR3 protein is CASSPDTGPYEQYF. The DNA for the CDR3 is TGTGCCAGCAGTCCGGACACTGGACCCTACGAGCAGTACTTC.

This chain uses TRBV19 with TRBJ1-2; possible D gene TRBD1, 5 bases. The CDR3 sequence is 15 residues long. V gave up 4 bases and J gave up 9 bases, with 21 bases separating them. Germline loops: CDR1 LNHDA, CDR2 SQIVND (reference sequence). The CDR3 DNA reads as TGTGCCAGTAGTAGTCAAACAGGCCAGAGGAGCCGCTACACCTTC. It encodes CASSSQTGQRSRYTF.

The V gene is TRBV5-8, the J gene TRBJ2-3; D gene ambiguous. V gave up 0 bases and J gave up 1 base, with 6 bases separating them. Germline V CDR1 and CDR2: SGHTS, YDEGEE. CDR3 length: 14 amino acids. The CDR3 sequence is CASSLGSRTDTQYF. CDR3 sequence (DNA): TGTGCCAGCAGCTTGGGAAGCCGCACAGATACGCAGTATTTT.

V gene TRBV3-1 (or the pseudogene TRBV3-2) combines with J gene TRBJ2-3, with 8 bases that match TRBD1. Looked up from germline, CDR1 is LGHDT and CDR2 is YNNKEL (reference sequence). CDR3 length equals 22 residues. V lost 4 bases and J lost 1; bases outside the gene matches: 25. The CDR3 DNA sequence: TGTGCCAGCAGCCTTCCCAACAGTGGAGACCCAGGGGGCGCAGCGTGCACAGATACGCAGTATTTT. Encoded protein: CASSLPNSGDPGGAACTDTQYF.

V gene TRBV15 combines with J gene TRBJ1-1, with TRBD1 matching 9 bases. The CDR3 runs to 16 residues. Germline V gene lookup returns CDR1 LNHNV and CDR2 YYDKDF (reference sequence). V shed 0 bases, J shed 1 base, and the junction held 3 bases outside the gene matches. The CDR3 DNA reads TGTGCCACCAGCAGAGATAAGGGACAGGGGAACACTGAAGCTTTCTTT. The encoded protein is CATSRDKGQGNTEAFF.

The chain combines TRBV14 with TRBJ1-1; D call uncertain. Per germline, CDR1 SGHDN and CDR2 FVKESK. The CDR3 consists of 13 residues. V lost 8 bases and J 3 bases, leaving 13 bases between the germline ends. The CDR3 loop is CASSLGRYTEAFF. The DNA of the CDR3 is TGTGCCAGCTCCCTAGGGCGGTACACTGAAGCTTTCTTT.

The CDR3 nucleotides are TGTGCCAGCACCACAGGGCTCACCGGGGAGCTGTTTTTT. As protein: CASTTGLTGELFF. The genes are TRBV14 and TRBJ2-2; perhaps TRBD1 as D (6 bases). The ends were cut back, 7 bases at V and 4 bases at J, with 10 bases in the middle. This CDR3 is 13 amino acids long. In germline, CDR1 is SGHDN, CDR2 FVKESK.

The J gene is TRBJ1-2, the V gene TRBV19, with TRBD1 matching 7 bases. V trimming: 7 bases; J trimming: 4 bases; junction bases outside the gene matches: 6. This CDR3 is built from 13 residues. Germline CDR1 LNHDA, CDR2 SQIVND (reference sequence). For the CDR3, the DNA is TGTGCCAGTACCCCGGACAGGATCTATGGCTACACCTTC. Protein sequence: CASTPDRIYGYTF.

V and J are TRBV6-5 and TRBJ2-7, with D perhaps TRBD1 (6 bases). Trimming cost V 2 bases and J 2 bases, with 13 bases left between them. Per germline, CDR1 MNHEY and CDR2 SVGAGI. This CDR3 has 15 residues. The CDR3 DNA reads as TGTGCCAGCAGTTACACAGGGATCTTAACCTACGAGCAGTACTTC. It encodes CASSYTGILTYEQYF.

The chain combines TRBV3-1 (or the pseudogene TRBV3-2) with TRBJ2-3; TRBD2 might be the D (6 bases). CDR1 and CDR2 from the germline V gene are LGHDT and YNNKEL (reference sequence). The CDR3 consists of 16 residues. Trimming pared 4 bases from V and 2 bases from J, leaving 16 bases between. The CDR3 nucleotides read TGTGCCAGCAGCCGCGCGGGGCGGGATAACACAGATACGCAGTATTTT. Translation gives CASSRAGRDNTDTQYF.

This sequence joins TRBV18 and TRBJ1-4; D is unclear. Trimming removed 3 bases from V and 2 bases from J, with 13 bases in between. The CDR3 spans 16 residues. CDR1 KGHSH and CDR2 LQKENI come from the germline V gene. The CDR3 DNA reads as TGTGCCAGCTCACCCCGGGCCGCGGGGACTAATGAAAAACTGTTTTTT. It yields the protein CASSPRAAGTNEKLFF.

The chain employs TRBV7-3 and TRBJ1-1; TRBD1 might be the D (6 bases). The ends were cut back, 5 bases at V and 1 base at J, with 8 bases in the middle. In germline, CDR1 is SGHTA, CDR2 FQGTGA. This CDR3 is 13 amino acids long. CDR3 loop: CASSGQQNTEAFF. DNA for the CDR3: TGTGCCAGCAGCGGACAGCAGAACACTGAAGCTTTCTTT. Together with reference TRBV7-3 and TRBJ1-1, the CDR3 gives the full variable domain: GAGVSQTPSNKVTEKGKYVELRCDPISGHTALYWYRQSLGQGPEFLIYFQGTGAADDSGLPNDRFFAVRPEGSVSTLKIQRTERGDSAVYLCASSGQQNTEAFFGQGTRLTVV.